This T cell receptor (beta chain) appears in the sequencing data of a study of Ad26.COV2.S vaccination and SARS-CoV-2 variants. In the study overall: Ad26.COV2.S, an intramuscular injection, was given once or twice 56 days apart. Overall study findings and caveats: Vaccine and placebo groups showed comparable non-spike TCR breadth.

To note about this clone: Its antigen is currently unknown.

Stated treatment: around 19 received Ad26.COV2.S at low or high dose, single or two shots; five or six received placebo; per-sample allocation not given. At day 63 after the first vaccine or placebo injection, samples were drawn. Adults aged 18-55 years in Boston included the donor. TCRdb's table, derived via immunoSEQ multiplex PCR, lists solely in-frame clones and lacks some. The sample lists about 680,000 clones, about 90% seen once, with around 1.4% in the top ten. Sequencing was performed on peripheral blood, taken in a trial of Ad26.COV2.S vaccine versus placebo. This sequence originates from a person between 18 and 59 years old who received the Ad26.COV2.S COVID-19 vaccine or a placebo.

This CDR3 reads CASSSWAGEYGYTF. The CDR3 DNA sequence: TGTGCCAGCAGTTCGTGGGCGGGGGAGTATGGCTACACCTTC. This rearrangement joins TRBV27 to TRBJ1-2; D perhaps matches TRBD1 (5 bases). V was shortened by 4 bases and J by 5 bases, with 14 bases between the two germline ends. This CDR3 has 14 amino acids. Germline assignment: CDR1 MNHEY and CDR2 SMNVEV (reference sequence).